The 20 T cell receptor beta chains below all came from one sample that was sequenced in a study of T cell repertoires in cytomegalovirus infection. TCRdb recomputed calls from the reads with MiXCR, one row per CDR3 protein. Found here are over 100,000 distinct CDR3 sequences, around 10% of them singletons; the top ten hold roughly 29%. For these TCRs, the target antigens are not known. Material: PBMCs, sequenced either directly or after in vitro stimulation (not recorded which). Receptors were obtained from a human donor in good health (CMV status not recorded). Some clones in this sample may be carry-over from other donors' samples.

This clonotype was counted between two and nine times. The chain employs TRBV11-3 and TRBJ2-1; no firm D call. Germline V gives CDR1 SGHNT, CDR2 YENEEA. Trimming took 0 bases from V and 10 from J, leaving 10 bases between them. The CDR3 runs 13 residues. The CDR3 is CASSLDRTREQFF. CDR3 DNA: TGTGCCAGCAGCTTAGATCGAACGCGGGAGCAGTTCTTC.

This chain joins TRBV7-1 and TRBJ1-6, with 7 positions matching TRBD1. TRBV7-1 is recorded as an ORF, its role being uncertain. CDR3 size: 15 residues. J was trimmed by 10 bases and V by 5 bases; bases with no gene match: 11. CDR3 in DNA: TGTGCCAGCAGCACCCGCACAGGGGTTGAGTCACCCCTCCACTTT. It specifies CASSTRTGVESPLHF.

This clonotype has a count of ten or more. The CDR3 here is CASSLETSSYNEQFF. The CDR3 DNA is TGTGCCAGCAGCTTAGAAACGAGCTCCTACAATGAGCAGTTCTTC. This chain uses TRBV7-2 with TRBJ2-1; no clear D gene. The germline V gene has CDR1 SGHTA and CDR2 FQGNSA. This CDR3 contains 15 residues. Trimming cost V 1 base and J 0 bases, with 7 bases left between them.

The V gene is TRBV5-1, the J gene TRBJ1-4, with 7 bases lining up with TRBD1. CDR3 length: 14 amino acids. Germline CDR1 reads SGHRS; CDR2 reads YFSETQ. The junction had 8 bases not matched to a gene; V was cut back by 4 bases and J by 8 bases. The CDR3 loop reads CASSPGQAREKLFF. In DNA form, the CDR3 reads TGCGCCAGCAGCCCAGGACAGGCTCGGGAAAAACTGTTTTTT.

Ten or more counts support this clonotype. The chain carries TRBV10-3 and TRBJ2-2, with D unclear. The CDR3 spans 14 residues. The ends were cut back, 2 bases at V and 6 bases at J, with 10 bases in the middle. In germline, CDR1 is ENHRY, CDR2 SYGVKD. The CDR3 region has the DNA TGTGCCATCAGTGAGGCCGGTATGGCCGGGGAGCTGTTTTTT. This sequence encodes CAISEAGMAGELFF.

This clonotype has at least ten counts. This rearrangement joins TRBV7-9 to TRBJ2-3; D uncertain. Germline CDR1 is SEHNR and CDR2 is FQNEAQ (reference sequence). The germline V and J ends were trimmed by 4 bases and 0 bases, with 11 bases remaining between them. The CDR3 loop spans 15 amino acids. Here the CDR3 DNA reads TGTGCCAGCAGCTCTTGGACCGTAAGCACAGATACGCAGTATTTT. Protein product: CASSSWTVSTDTQYF.

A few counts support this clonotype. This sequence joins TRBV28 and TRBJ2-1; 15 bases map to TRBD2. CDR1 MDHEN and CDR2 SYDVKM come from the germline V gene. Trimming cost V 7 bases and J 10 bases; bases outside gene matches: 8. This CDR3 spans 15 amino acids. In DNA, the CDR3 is TGTGCCAGCATCCTGGGGACTAGCGGGAGGAAAGAGCAGTTCTTC. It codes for CASILGTSGRKEQFF.

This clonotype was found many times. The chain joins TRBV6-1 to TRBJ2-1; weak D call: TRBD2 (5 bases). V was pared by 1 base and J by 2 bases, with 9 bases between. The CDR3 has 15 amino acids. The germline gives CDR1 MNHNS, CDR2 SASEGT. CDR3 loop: CASSEGSGTYNEQFF. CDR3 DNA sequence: TGTGCCAGCAGTGAAGGGTCGGGGACCTACAATGAGCAGTTCTTC.

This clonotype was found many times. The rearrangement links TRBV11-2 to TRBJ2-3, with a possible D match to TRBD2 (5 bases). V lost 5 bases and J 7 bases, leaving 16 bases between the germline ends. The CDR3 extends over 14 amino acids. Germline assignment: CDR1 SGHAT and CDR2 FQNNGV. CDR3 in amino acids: CASSLGSGLNTQYF. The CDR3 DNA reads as TGTGCCAGCAGCCTAGGGTCGGGGTTAAATACGCAGTATTTT.

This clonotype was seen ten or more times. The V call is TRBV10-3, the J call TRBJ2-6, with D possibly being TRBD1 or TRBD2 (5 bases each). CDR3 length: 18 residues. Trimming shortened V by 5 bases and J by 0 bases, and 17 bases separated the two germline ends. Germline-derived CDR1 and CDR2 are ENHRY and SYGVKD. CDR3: CAISNRKGPSSGANVLTF. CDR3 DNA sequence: TGTGCCATCAGTAACAGAAAGGGACCGTCCTCTGGGGCCAACGTCCTGACTTTC.

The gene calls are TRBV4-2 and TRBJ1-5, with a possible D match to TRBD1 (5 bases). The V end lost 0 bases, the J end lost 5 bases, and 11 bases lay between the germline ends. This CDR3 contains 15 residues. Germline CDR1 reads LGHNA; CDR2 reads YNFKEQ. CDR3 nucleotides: TGTGCCAGCAGCCAAGAATCTTGGGGGGATCAGCCCCAGCATTTT. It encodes CASSQESWGDQPQHF.

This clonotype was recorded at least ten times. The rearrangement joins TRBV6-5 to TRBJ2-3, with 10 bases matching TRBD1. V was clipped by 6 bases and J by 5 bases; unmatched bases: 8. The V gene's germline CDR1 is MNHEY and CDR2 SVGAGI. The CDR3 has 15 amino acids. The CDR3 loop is CASSTPGQGLDTQYF. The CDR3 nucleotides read TGTGCCAGCAGCACACCGGGACAGGGGTTAGATACGCAGTATTTT.

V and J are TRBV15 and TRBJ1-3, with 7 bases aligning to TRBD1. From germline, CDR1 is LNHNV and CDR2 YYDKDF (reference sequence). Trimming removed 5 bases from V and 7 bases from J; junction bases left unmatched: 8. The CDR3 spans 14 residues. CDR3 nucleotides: TGTGCCACCAGCGGAAAGACAGGGATGAACACCATATATTTT. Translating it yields CATSGKTGMNTIYF.

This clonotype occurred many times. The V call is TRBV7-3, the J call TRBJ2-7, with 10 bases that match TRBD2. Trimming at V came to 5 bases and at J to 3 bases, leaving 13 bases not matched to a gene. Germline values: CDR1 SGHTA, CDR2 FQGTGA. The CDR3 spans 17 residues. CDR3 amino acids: CASSQGPSGSGIYEQYF. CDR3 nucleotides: TGTGCCAGCAGCCAGGGGCCTAGCGGGAGTGGTATCTACGAGCAGTACTTC. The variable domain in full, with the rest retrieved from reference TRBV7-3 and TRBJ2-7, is GAGVSQTPSNKVTEKGKYVELRCDPISGHTALYWYRQSLGQGPEFLIYFQGTGAADDSGLPNDRFFAVRPEGSVSTLKIQRTERGDSAVYLCASSQGPSGSGIYEQYFGPGTRLTVT.

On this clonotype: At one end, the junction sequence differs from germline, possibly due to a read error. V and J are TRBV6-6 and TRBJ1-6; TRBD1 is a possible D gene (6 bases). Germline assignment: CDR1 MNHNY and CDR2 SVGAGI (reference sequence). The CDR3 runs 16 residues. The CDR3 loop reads CASSYSRGGENSPHHF. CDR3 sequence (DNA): TGTGCCAGCAGTTACTCGAGGGGGGGAGAGAATTCACCCCACCACTTT.

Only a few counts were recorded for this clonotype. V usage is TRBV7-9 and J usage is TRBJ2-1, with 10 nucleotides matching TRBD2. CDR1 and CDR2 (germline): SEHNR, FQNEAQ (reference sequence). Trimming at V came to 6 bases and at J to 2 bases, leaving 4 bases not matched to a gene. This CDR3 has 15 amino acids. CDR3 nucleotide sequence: TGTGCCAGCAGGCTAGCGGGAGCCCCCTACAATGAGCAGTTCTTC. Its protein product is CASRLAGAPYNEQFF.

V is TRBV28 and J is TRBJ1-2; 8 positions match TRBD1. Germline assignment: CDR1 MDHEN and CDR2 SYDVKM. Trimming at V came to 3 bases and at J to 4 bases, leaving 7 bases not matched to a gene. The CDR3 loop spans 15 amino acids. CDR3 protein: CASSLTGARVYGYTF. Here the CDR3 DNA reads TGTGCCAGCAGTTTGACAGGGGCCAGGGTCTATGGCTACACCTTC.

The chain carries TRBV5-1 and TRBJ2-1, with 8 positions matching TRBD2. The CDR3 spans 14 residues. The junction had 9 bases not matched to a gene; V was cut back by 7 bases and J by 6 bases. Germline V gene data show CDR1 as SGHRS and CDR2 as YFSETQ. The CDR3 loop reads CASGVTGGVNEQFF. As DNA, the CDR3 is TGCGCCAGCGGCGTAACGGGAGGGGTCAATGAGCAGTTCTTC.

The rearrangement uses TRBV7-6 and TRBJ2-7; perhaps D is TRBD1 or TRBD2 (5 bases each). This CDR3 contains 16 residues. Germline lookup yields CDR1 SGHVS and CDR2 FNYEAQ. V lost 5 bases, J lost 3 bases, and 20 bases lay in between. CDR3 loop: CASSREVGTTIYEQYF. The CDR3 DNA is TGTGCCAGCAGCCGCGAGGTCGGGACGACTATCTACGAGCAGTACTTC.

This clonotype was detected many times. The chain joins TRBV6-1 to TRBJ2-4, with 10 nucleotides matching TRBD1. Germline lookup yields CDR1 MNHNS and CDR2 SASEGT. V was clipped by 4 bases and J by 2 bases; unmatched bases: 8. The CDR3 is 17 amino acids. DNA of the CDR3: TGTGCCAGCAGTGGTGGGACAGGGGTTGGATCCAAAAACATTCAGTACTTC. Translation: CASSGGTGVGSKNIQYF.